The 11 T cell receptor beta chains below were found in one sample sequenced in a study of cytomegalovirus exposure and HLA in healthy donors. Primers included in the PCR were 60 Vbeta and 13 Jbeta primers. Sequenced by immunoSEQ multiplex PCR; TCRdb stores in-frame clones only, minus some. The table shows 150,000 to 200,000 clones, with around 68% occurring only once. The sequenced sample consisted of PBMCs. Source of these receptors: a man younger than 45 in good health and CMV-seropositive.

V usage is TRBV6-5 and J usage is TRBJ2-6; TRBD2 agrees at 8 bases. V lost 5 bases, J lost 2 bases, and 2 bases stayed unmatched. Germline loops: CDR1 MNHEY, CDR2 SVGAGI. There are 15 residues in the CDR3. The CDR3 sequence: CASSIAGTGANVLTF. The CDR3 DNA reads TGTGCCAGCAGTATAGCGGGAACTGGGGCCAACGTCCTGACTTTC.

The chain uses TRBV6-5 and TRBJ2-1, with 11 bases identical to TRBD2. Germline-derived CDR1 and CDR2 are MNHEY and SVGAGI. There are 15 residues in the CDR3. The V and J ends lost 5 bases and 4 bases, in that order; junction bases with no gene match: 4. The CDR3 region has the DNA TGTGCCAGCAGTCCGGGACTAGCGGCGTACAATGAGCAGTTCTTC. Protein sequence: CASSPGLAAYNEQFF.

V gene TRBV19 combines with J gene TRBJ2-3; TRBD2 might be the D (7 bases). CDR3 length: 14 amino acids. Per germline, CDR1 LNHDA and CDR2 SQIVND (reference sequence). V dropped 8 bases and J dropped 3 bases, with 15 bases sitting between them. DNA of the CDR3: TGTGCCAGTTCTGGGGGAGGGGGTACAGATACGCAGTATTTT. It specifies CASSGGGGTDTQYF.

CDR3 sequence: CASSRGTGLNQPQHF. CDR3 DNA sequence: TGTGCCAGCAGCCGCGGGACAGGACTAAATCAGCCCCAGCATTTT. The V gene is TRBV5-4, the J gene TRBJ1-5; 8 bases match TRBD1. Germline CDR1 SGHNT, CDR2 YYREEE (reference sequence). The CDR3 runs to 15 residues. J was trimmed by 4 bases and V by 4 bases; bases with no gene match: 7.

This sequence joins TRBV7-9 and TRBJ2-5; D gene uncertain. Germline V gene data show CDR1 as SEHNR and CDR2 as FQNEAQ (reference sequence). With 3 bases removed from V and 1 base from J, the gap between germline ends came to 9 bases. There are 14 residues in the CDR3. The CDR3, as DNA: TGTGCCAGCAGCTTGCGACTGATCCAAGAGACCCAGTACTTC. This translates into CASSLRLIQETQYF.

The chain carries TRBV15 and TRBJ1-5; D is possibly TRBD1 (6 bases). The germline V gene encodes CDR1 LNHNV and CDR2 YYDKDF (reference sequence). The CDR3 consists of 15 residues. Between the trimmed V and J ends, which lost 4 bases and 0 bases, there was a span of 10 bases. This chain's CDR3 is CATSTGDISNQPQHF. The CDR3 coding sequence is TGTGCCACCAGCACAGGGGACATTAGCAATCAGCCCCAGCATTTT.

The chain uses TRBV4-1 and TRBJ2-7; weak D call: TRBD1 (6 bases). CDR1 and CDR2 (germline): MGHRA, YSYEKL. Trimming pared 8 bases from V and 5 bases from J, leaving 16 bases between. This CDR3 has 13 amino acids. The CDR3 bases are TGCGCCAGCGCACAGGGAAAAGGCCACGAGCAGTACTTC. Translating it yields CASAQGKGHEQYF.

V usage is TRBV4-1 and J usage is TRBJ1-1; 7 bases are a match to TRBD1. With 4 bases clipped from V and 1 base from J, the junction kept 6 bases outside the gene matches. The CDR3 is made up of 15 amino acids. The germline gives CDR1 MGHRA, CDR2 YSYEKL. CDR3 DNA sequence: TGCGCCAGCAGCCCCATTACAGGGGCGAACACTGAAGCTTTCTTT. Translated, it gives CASSPITGANTEAFF.

The chain joins TRBV30 to TRBJ2-5; D is perhaps TRBD1 (5 bases). Trimming took off 2 bases at V and 7 bases at J, with 17 bases between the two ends. CDR3 length: 14 amino acids. The germline V gene has CDR1 GTSNPN and CDR2 SVGIG (reference sequence). CDR3 nucleotide sequence: TGTGCCTGGAGTAACCAGGGTGCGTTAGGGACCCAGTACTTC. Its translation is CAWSNQGALGTQYF.

The chain is built from TRBV11-2 and TRBJ2-5, with TRBD2 identical over 16 bases. Trimming took 4 bases from V and 5 from J; bases not matched to a gene: 4. CDR3 length: 16 amino acids. CDR1 and CDR2 from the germline V gene are SGHAT and FQNNGV. Here the CDR3 DNA reads TGTGCCAGCAGCTGGGGGACTAGCGGGAGGGTGGAGACCCAGTACTTC. This codes for CASSWGTSGRVETQYF.

The rearrangement links TRBV2 to TRBJ2-7; 10 bases map to TRBD2. This CDR3 is built from 14 residues. Germline-derived CDR1 and CDR2 are SNHLY and FYNNEI. V dropped 6 bases and J dropped 6; count of bases not matched to a gene: 8. The CDR3 DNA is TGTGCCAGCAGGGGTCTAGCGGGAGTAACCGAGCAGTACTTC. This translates into CASRGLAGVTEQYF.